This T cell receptor (beta chain) was observed in a study of control samples from healthy donors and cancer patients (dated by TCRdb to the early 2020s). In the case of this clone: Its antigen has not been determined. Base quality data are lacking; no much larger clone is found one base away.

Libraries came from the immunoSEQ multiplex PCR assay. This is the immuneACCESS table as TCRdb keeps it, with only in-frame sequences that have V and J called. A part of the clones is gone; compared with another copy, unresolved V genes explain less than half, and the rest is unexplained. The table for this sample lists some 150,000 clones; more than 85% of them were counted only once. The ten largest clones capture more than 2% of the sample. The junction shows trimming of 3 bases on V and 3 bases on J, plus 16 bases between the germline ends. The CDR3 goes from the cysteine to the phenylalanine over 15 residues. Left in the record is the CDR3 DNA by itself, 45 bases read in frame from the first base. The germline V gene (reference sequence) gives CDR1 as SGHKS and CDR2 as YYEKEE.

The source material was blood. Recombination connected TRBV5-5 to TRBJ2-7; a tentative D call is TRBD2 (5 bases match). The clonotype comes from a man aged 50-60 years in good health. The bases are TGTGCCAGCAGCTGGGCCTTAGGGAGCAACTACGAGCAGTACTTC. It codes for CASSWALGSNYEQYF.